A single sample gave rise to the 16 T cell receptor beta chains below, sequenced in a study of T cells in Graves' hyperthyroidism and ophthalmopathy. The CDR3 regions of TCR beta were amplified from RNA transcripts. HTBI primers were used for first-round RT-PCR of the TCR CDR3. TCRdb re-called the multiplex PCR reads with MiXCR, one entry per CDR3 protein. Of around 350,000 distinct CDR3 sequences listed, nearly 15% were seen once; the top ten hold roughly 20%. Sequencing was performed on blood. The origin of the receptors is a woman aged 60-75 years with Graves' ophthalmopathy.

The sample holds many counts of this clonotype. The chain joins TRBV2 to TRBJ2-1; D ambiguous. The V end lost 3 bases, the J end lost 1 base, and 4 bases lay between the germline ends. The CDR3 has 13 amino acids. Germline V CDR1 and CDR2: SNHLY, FYNNEI. CDR3 amino acids: CASSEVSYNEQFF. CDR3 coding DNA: TGTGCCAGCAGTGAGGTTTCCTACAATGAGCAGTTCTTC.

The sample holds a few counts of this clonotype. The chain carries TRBV30 and TRBJ1-2; tentative D call: TRBD1 (6 bases). CDR1 and CDR2 from the germline V gene are GTSNPN and SVGIG (reference sequence). The CDR3 sequence is 13 residues long. V was pared by 2 bases and J by 3 bases, with 10 bases between. Written as DNA, the CDR3 is TGTGCCTGGAGTAGGGGGGGCGACTATGGCTACACCTTC. Its translation is CAWSRGGDYGYTF.

At least ten counts were recorded for this clonotype. V usage is TRBV27 and J usage is TRBJ2-1; 7 bases line up with TRBD2. Germline CDR1 reads MNHEY; CDR2 reads SMNVEV (reference sequence). V was pared by 8 bases and J by 9 bases, with 13 bases of the junction left unmatched. The CDR3 runs 14 residues. This CDR3 reads CASQRLALEGEQFF. CDR3 nucleotides: TGTGCCAGCCAGAGACTAGCACTAGAGGGTGAGCAGTTCTTC.

Comment on this clonotype: Without the conserved terminal phenylalanine or tryptophan, this CDR3 likely stems from a read error. This rearrangement joins TRBV5-1 to TRBJ2-1, with 8 bases aligning to TRBD2. This CDR3 has 15 amino acids. J lost 1 base, V lost 0 bases, and 0 bases had no gene match. Germline CDR1 SGHRS, CDR2 YFSETQ. The CDR3 DNA is TGCGCCAGCAGCTTGGGACTAGCGTCCTACAATGAGCAGTTCCTC. Encoded protein: CASSLGLASYNEQFL.

This clonotype was counted ten times or more. V gene TRBV3-1 combines with J gene TRBJ2-1, with D unresolved. In germline, CDR1 is LGHDT, CDR2 YNNKEL (reference sequence). The CDR3 covers 13 residues. V lost 2 bases to trimming and J lost 10 bases, with 12 bases between them. CDR3 residues: CASSQRRSIEQFF. The CDR3 nucleotides are TGTGCCAGCAGCCAACGGCGGAGTATAGAGCAGTTCTTC.

There are many counts of this clonotype. The chain joins TRBV20-1 to TRBJ2-7; 10 positions match TRBD1. This CDR3 region has 13 residues. Germline V gene lookup returns CDR1 DFQATT and CDR2 SNEGSKA (reference sequence). V gave up 6 bases and J gave up 3 bases; unmatched junction bases: 5. The CDR3 DNA sequence: TGCAGTGCCGCCGGGACAGGGGTCTACGAGCAGTACTTC. Encoded protein: CSAAGTGVYEQYF.

In its sample, this clonotype was seen many times. The chain combines TRBV7-2 with TRBJ2-1; D uncertain. CDR3 length: 15 residues. Trimming removed 5 bases from V and 0 bases from J, with 11 bases in between. Germline V CDR1 and CDR2: SGHTA, FQGNSA. CDR3 loop: CASSHNRGSYNEQFF. The CDR3, as DNA: TGTGCCAGCAGCCATAACAGAGGCTCCTACAATGAGCAGTTCTTC.

This clonotype was observed many times. The chain carries TRBV11-2 and TRBJ1-1; TRBD1 matches at 7 bases. The CDR3 spans 17 residues. Germline trimming cut 7 bases from V and 0 bases from J; bases unmatched to any gene: 14. Germline CDR1 reads SGHAT; CDR2 reads FQNNGV. CDR3 protein: CASTHPDREKMNTEAFF. CDR3 sequence (DNA): TGTGCCAGCACCCACCCCGACAGGGAAAAAATGAACACTGAAGCTTTCTTT. Based on the CDR3 plus reference TRBV11-2 and TRBJ1-1, the full variable domain is EAGVAQSPRYKIIEKRQSVAFWCNPISGHATLYWYQQILGQGPKLLIQFQNNGVVDDSQLPKDRFSAERLKGVDSTLKIQPAKLEDSAVYLCASTHPDREKMNTEAFFGQGTRLTVV.

This clonotype appeared a few times. A much larger clonotype is one base distant, so this may be a read error. The chain links TRBV19 to TRBJ1-2, with D unclear. The V and J ends lost 8 bases and 7 bases respectively, with 11 bases between them. The CDR3 contains 11 residues. Germline CDR1 is LNHDA and CDR2 is SQIVND (reference sequence). The CDR3 here is CASHDLCGYTF. CDR3 in DNA: TGTGCCAGTCACGACCTCTGTGGCTACACCTTC. The full variable domain, rest sourced from reference TRBV19 and TRBJ1-2, is DGGITQSPKYLFRKEGQNVTLSCEQNLNHDAMYWYRQDPGQGLRLIYYSQIVNDFQKGDIAEGYSVSREKKESFPLTVTSAQKNPTAFYLCASHDLCGYTFGSGTRLTVV.

This clonotype was detected ten times or more. V is TRBV20-1 and J is TRBJ1-2; 12 positions match TRBD1. The CDR3 is 14 amino acids. Germline loops: CDR1 DFQATT, CDR2 SNEGSKA (reference sequence). After removal of 2 bases from V and 7 bases from J, the junction contained 5 bases not matched to a gene. In nucleotides, the CDR3 is TGCAGTGCTAGAACCGGGACAGGGGGCCTTGGCTACACCTTC. Its translation is CSARTGTGGLGYTF.

This clonotype was detected many times. The chain carries TRBV12-3 or TRBV12-4 and TRBJ1-1; TRBD1 matches 7 bases. The CDR3 spans 14 residues. The V gene end was trimmed by 5 bases and the J gene end by 3 bases; junction bases not matched to a gene: 6. The CDR3 DNA reads as TGTGCCAGCAGTCCAGGACAGGAAGACACTGAAGCTTTCTTT. Encoded protein: CASSPGQEDTEAFF.

This clonotype was counted many times. The genes are TRBV28 and TRBJ2-1; a weak D match, TRBD1 (5 bases). Trimming removed 3 bases at V and 8 bases at J, with 11 bases between. Germline assignment: CDR1 MDHEN and CDR2 SYDVKM. The CDR3 has 13 residues. The CDR3: CASSFFEGDEQFF. CDR3 coding DNA: TGTGCCAGCAGTTTCTTCGAAGGGGATGAGCAGTTCTTC.

This clonotype was seen repeatedly, ten times or more. V and J are TRBV20-1 and TRBJ1-1, with 7 bases that match TRBD1. The CDR3 runs to 14 residues. Germline values: CDR1 DFQATT, CDR2 SNEGSKA (reference sequence). With 1 base clipped from V and 11 bases from J, the junction kept 13 bases outside the gene matches. DNA for the CDR3: TGCAGTGCTAGAGGGGACAGTGGAGGTGTCGGCGCTTTCTTT. The encoded protein is CSARGDSGGVGAFF.

This clonotype was counted ten times or more. V gene TRBV5-1 combines with J gene TRBJ2-3; D possibly corresponds to TRBD1 (6 bases). CDR3 length: 14 amino acids. Germline CDR1 reads SGHRS; CDR2 reads YFSETQ. V was clipped by 4 bases and J by 3 bases, with 12 bases between them. The CDR3 loop is CASSERGSTDTQYF. The DNA for the CDR3 is TGCGCCAGCAGCGAAAGGGGGTCGACAGATACGCAGTATTTT.

This clonotype was seen many times. The J gene is TRBJ2-7, the V gene TRBV5-1, with D uncertain. This CDR3 region has 13 residues. Trimming shortened V by 2 bases and J by 3 bases, and 9 bases separated the two germline ends. The germline V gene encodes CDR1 SGHRS and CDR2 YFSETQ. Here the CDR3 DNA reads TGCGCCAGCAGCTTAAGGCCGATCTACGAGCAGTACTTC. It encodes CASSLRPIYEQYF.

The rearrangement joins TRBV6-1 to TRBJ2-1; D gene ambiguous. CDR3 length: 12 residues. Germline lookup yields CDR1 MNHNS and CDR2 SASEGT. V was cut by 2 bases and J by 7 bases, with 6 bases left in between. CDR3 region: CASSELGNEQFF. CDR3 DNA: TGTGCCAGCAGTGAACTTGGTAATGAGCAGTTCTTC.